This TCR beta chain is from a study of blood T cell repertoires in COVID-19. Study-wide context: Samples of COVID-19 (acute and convalescent) were obtained from the United States, Italy and Spain. T cells, B-cell-depleted T cells, or PBMCs provided the cDNA or gDNA that served as material.

The V gene's germline CDR1 is SGHRS and CDR2 YFSETQ. The CDR3 is made up of 12 amino acids. Trimming left V 0 bases short and J 4 bases short, with 5 bases between. Assay: immunoSEQ multiplex PCR; the TCRdb copy retains only in-frame clones and omits some. The table has about 320,000 clones, around 88% seen once. The V call is TRBV5-1, the J call TRBJ2-7; D is unclear. This clonotype was sampled from a woman in her forties or fifties with acute or convalescent COVID-19. The sample consisted of peripheral blood. In DNA form, the CDR3 reads TGCGCCAGCAGCTTGGTCCGGTACGAGCAGTACTTC. As protein: CASSLVRYEQYF.